A selection of T cell receptor beta chains follows, all from one sample in a study of beta chain features in type 1 diabetes. Data came from immunoSEQ multiplex PCR; TCRdb stores just in-frame clones and leaves some out. The sample consists of approximately 250,000 clones, around 15% of them appearing once. Sequencing input: naive CD4+ T cells from blood. These receptors were taken from a man younger than 40 with type 1 diabetes. CDR3s leave out the opening cysteine and the closing phenylalanine or tryptophan. Fields, in order: J gene, V gene, CDR3 protein.

J: TRBJ1-4; V: TRBV7-6; CDR3: ASSLDSQFNEKLF
J: TRBJ2-6; V: TRBV14; CDR3: ASSQDAKRANVLT
J: TRBJ2-1; V: TRBV19; CDR3: ASTPGQVWPNEQF
J: TRBJ2-3; V: TRBV4-2; CDR3: ASSQVSSDTQY
J: TRBJ1-3; V: TRBV29-1; CDR3: GQGSGNTIY
J: TRBJ2-5; V: TRBV29-1; CDR3: SVPRGARETQY
J: TRBJ2-1; V: TRBV7-9; CDR3: ASSTGPQNEQF
J: TRBJ1-2; V: TRBV7-2; CDR3: ASSPPSEHTNYGYT
J: TRBJ2-7; V: TRBV4-1; CDR3: ASSQATSLPYEQY
J: TRBJ2-1; V: TRBV7-2; CDR3: ASSLGQGPYNEQF
J: TRBJ2-1; V: TRBV30; CDR3: AWTSGRTLHEQF
J: TRBJ1-1; V: TRBV30; CDR3: AWNEQVMNTEAF
J: TRBJ1-4; V: TRBV25-1; CDR3: ASSENEGTNEKLF
J: TRBJ2-1; V: TRBV5-1; CDR3: ASSLRQGGNEQF
J: TRBJ2-7; V: TRBV6-5; CDR3: ASRGLAGSSYEQY
J: TRBJ2-1; V: TRBV6-5; CDR3: ASMLGQNNEQF
J: TRBJ2-5; V: TRBV5-6; CDR3: ASSTLTGPETQY
J: TRBJ2-6; V: TRBV7-9; CDR3: ASSHGYSGANVLT
J: TRBJ2-3; V: TRBV7-9; CDR3: ASSLSRDTQY
J: TRBJ1-1; V: TRBV5-1; CDR3: ASSLVQDTEAF
J: TRBJ2-1; V: TRBV11-2; CDR3: ASSPDRGSEF
J: TRBJ2-7; V: TRBV7-2; CDR3: ASSLYGTGSYEQY
J: TRBJ1-1; V: TRBV30; CDR3: AWSLGHSNTEAF
J: TRBJ2-1; V: TRBV5-1; CDR3: ASSLGSPHNEQF
J: TRBJ2-1; V: TRBV7-9; CDR3: ASSLGRADEQF
J: TRBJ1-1; V: TRBV30; CDR3: AWSNLQNTEAF